This T cell receptor (beta chain) derives from a study of circulating tumor DNA in untreated peripheral T-cell lymphoma listed by TCRdb under 2021. Background on the whole study: To follow circulating tumor DNA that carried tumor TCR clonotypes, serum samples were drawn at baseline and then repeatedly over the course of treatment. Findings and caveats that apply to the study as a whole: ctDNA persistence did not always predict relapse, since two patients whose ctDNA remained detectable after therapy stayed in remission over around 9 years of follow-up. Of the roughly 24 patients who had serial samples, less than 40% had cleared ctDNA after two cycles, and ctDNA that was still detectable after therapy showed a trend toward worse survival. Tumor-specific clonotypes were found in 76% of patients, coming from roughly nine tenths of baseline tissues and approximately 61% of baseline serum samples.

As regards this clone: Its binding antigen is unknown. Per-base quality was not reported, and no clone a single base away is much larger than it.

Libraries came from the immunoSEQ multiplex PCR assay. As stored in TCRdb, this immuneACCESS dataset retains in-frame rearrangements with V and J assigned. A fraction of the clones does not appear; measured against another copy, unresolved V genes explain less than half of the discrepancy, and the remainder lacks a known reason. The sample contains 350 to 400 clones, roughly two thirds of them found a single time. The leading ten clones occupy about 11% of the sample. To monitor patients with peripheral T-cell lymphoma who were getting frontline treatment on a trial, the study applied next-generation sequencing to T-cell receptor sequences. The sequence came from a human donor with peripheral T-cell lymphoma. Sequencing input: cell-free DNA from blood serum.

The CDR3 loop reads CASSVHRAGDNEQFF. The DNA reads as follows: TGTGCCAGCAGTGTCCATCGGGCGGGAGACAATGAGCAGTTCTTC. This chain is built from TRBV6-1 and TRBJ2-1, and TRBD2 aligns with 7 junction nucleotides. V trim: 4 bases; J trim: 5 bases; unmatched bases: 8. The CDR3 runs 15 amino acids, cysteine and phenylalanine included. CDR3 DNA only is kept here, 45 bases in frame from base 1. As encoded in the germline V gene, CDR1 is MNHNS while CDR2 is SASEGT.